This TCR beta chain was recorded in a study of blood T cell repertoires in COVID-19. This clone occurred once. Here immunoSEQ multiplex PCR was the method, and the copy in TCRdb shows in-frame clones only, minus some. The data show around 250,000 clones, 70% to 90% seen once. Germline V lookup: CDR1 SGHTA, CDR2 FQGTGA. With 3 bases removed from V and 4 bases from J, the gap between germline ends came to 13 bases. This CDR3 is 15 amino acids long. The sample was PBMCs or T cells enriched from blood (not recorded which). The source is a woman between 45 and 65 years old who had recovered from COVID-19. The chain links TRBV7-3 to TRBJ2-1, with D perhaps matching TRBD1 (6 bases). CDR3 sequence: CASSFTWGPYNEQFF. CDR3 nucleotides: TGTGCCAGCAGCTTCACGTGGGGGCCTTACAATGAGCAGTTCTTC.